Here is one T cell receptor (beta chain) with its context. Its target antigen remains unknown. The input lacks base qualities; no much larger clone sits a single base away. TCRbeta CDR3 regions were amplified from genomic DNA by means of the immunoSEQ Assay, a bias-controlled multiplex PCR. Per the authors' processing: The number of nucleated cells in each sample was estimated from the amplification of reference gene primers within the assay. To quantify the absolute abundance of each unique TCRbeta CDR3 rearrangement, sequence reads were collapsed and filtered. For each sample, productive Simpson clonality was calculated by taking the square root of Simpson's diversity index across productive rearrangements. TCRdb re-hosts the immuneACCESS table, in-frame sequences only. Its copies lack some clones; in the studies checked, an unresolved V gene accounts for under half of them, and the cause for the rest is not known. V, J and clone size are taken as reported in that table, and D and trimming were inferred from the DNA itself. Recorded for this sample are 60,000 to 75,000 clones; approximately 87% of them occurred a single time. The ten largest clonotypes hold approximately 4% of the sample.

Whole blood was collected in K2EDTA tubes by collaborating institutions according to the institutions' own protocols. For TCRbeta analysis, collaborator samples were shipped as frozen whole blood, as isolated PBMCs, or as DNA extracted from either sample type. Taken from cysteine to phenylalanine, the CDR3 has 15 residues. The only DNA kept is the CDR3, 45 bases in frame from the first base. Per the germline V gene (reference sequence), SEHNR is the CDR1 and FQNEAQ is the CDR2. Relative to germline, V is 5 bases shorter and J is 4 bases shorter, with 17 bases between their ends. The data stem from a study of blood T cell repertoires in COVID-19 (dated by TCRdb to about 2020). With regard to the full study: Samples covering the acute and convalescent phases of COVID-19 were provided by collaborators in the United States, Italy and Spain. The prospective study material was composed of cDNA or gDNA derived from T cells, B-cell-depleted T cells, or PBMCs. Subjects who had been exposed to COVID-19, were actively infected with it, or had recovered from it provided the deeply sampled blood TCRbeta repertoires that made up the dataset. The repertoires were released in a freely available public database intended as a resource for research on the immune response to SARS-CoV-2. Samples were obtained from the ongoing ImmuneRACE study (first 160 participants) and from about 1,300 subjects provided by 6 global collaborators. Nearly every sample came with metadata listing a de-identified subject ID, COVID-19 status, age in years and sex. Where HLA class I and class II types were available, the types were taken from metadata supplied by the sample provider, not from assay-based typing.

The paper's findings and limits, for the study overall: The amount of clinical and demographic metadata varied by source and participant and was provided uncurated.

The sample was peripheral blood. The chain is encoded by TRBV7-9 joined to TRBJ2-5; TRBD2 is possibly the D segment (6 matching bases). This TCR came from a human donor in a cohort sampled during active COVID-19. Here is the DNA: TGTGCCAGCAGCCCAATAGGGGCGGGGCCAGAGACCCAGTACTTC. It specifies CASSPIGAGPETQYF.